The 22 T cell receptor beta chains below all came from one sample that was sequenced in a study of OX40 agonist ivuxolimab in advanced cancers. TCRdb keeps only in-frame clones here, not all; method: immunoSEQ multiplex PCR. The sample contains fewer than 80,000 clones, 91% of which appear only once. Sequences were derived from CD4+ or CD8+ T cells sorted from blood, sampled in a trial of the OX40 agonist ivuxolimab. The receptors were gathered from an adult with an advanced solid tumor such as melanoma, head and neck, liver or kidney cancer.

The chain has TRBV5-1 and TRBJ2-2; D is perhaps TRBD1 (5 bases). This CDR3 region has 14 residues. Per the germline V gene, CDR1 is SGHRS and CDR2 is YFSETQ. The ends were cut back, 4 bases at V and 0 bases at J, with 7 bases in the middle. The CDR3 is CASSPDTNTGELFF. The CDR3 DNA follows: TGCGCCAGCAGCCCGGACACGAACACCGGGGAGCTGTTTTTT.

The chain carries TRBV6-6 and TRBJ2-3; D might be TRBD1 or TRBD2, each matching 5 bases. Germline V gene data show CDR1 as MNHNY and CDR2 as SVGAGI (reference sequence). V was pared by 2 bases and J by 0 bases, with 6 bases between. CDR3 length equals 14 residues. The CDR3 here is CASSYRDSTDTQYF. CDR3 DNA sequence: TGTGCCAGCAGTTACCGGGACAGCACAGATACGCAGTATTTT.

This rearrangement joins TRBV18 to TRBJ2-6, with D perhaps TRBD1 (5 bases). This CDR3 comprises 15 residues. Germline V gives CDR1 KGHSH, CDR2 LQKENI. V lost 5 bases and J 0 bases, leaving 8 bases between the germline ends. The CDR3 loop reads CASSVTGSGANVLTF. The CDR3 DNA reads TGTGCCAGCTCAGTAACAGGCTCTGGGGCCAACGTCCTGACTTTC. Variable domain in full (rest from reference TRBV18 and TRBJ2-6): NAGVMQNPRHLVRRRGQEARLRCSPMKGHSHVYWYRQLPEEGLKFMVYLQKENIIDESGMPKERFSAEFPKEGPSILRIQQVVRGDSAAYFCASSVTGSGANVLTFGAGSRLTVL.

The CDR3 protein is CASSWLAYNEQFF. The DNA for the CDR3 is TGTGCCAGCAGTTGGCTGGCGTATAATGAGCAGTTCTTC. The chain has TRBV6-5 and TRBJ2-1, with unresolved D. Trimming pared 4 bases from V and 7 bases from J, leaving 11 bases between. In germline, CDR1 is MNHEY, CDR2 SVGAGI. The CDR3 runs 13 residues.

The chain carries TRBV10-3 and TRBJ2-1; TRBD1 is a possible D gene (6 bases). V was cut by 11 bases and J by 5 bases, with 13 bases left in between. CDR3 length equals 12 residues. Germline V lookup: CDR1 ENHRY, CDR2 SYGVKD. CDR3 in DNA: TGTGCCGGGGGCGGCCTCAACAATGAGCAGTTCTTC. Translating it yields CAGGGLNNEQFF.

This clone was observed once. The sample carries other DNA sequences with the same CDR3. The chain carries TRBV10-3 and TRBJ2-1, with TRBD2 matching 9 bases. V gave up 7 bases and J gave up 2 bases; unmatched junction bases: 0. This CDR3 is built from 13 residues. Per germline, CDR1 ENHRY and CDR2 SYGVKD. The CDR3 DNA reads as TGTGCCATCACTAGCGGGACCTACAATGAGCAGTTCTTC. Its protein product is CAITSGTYNEQFF.

This rearrangement joins TRBV7-9 to TRBJ1-2; perhaps TRBD1 as D (5 bases). V lost 1 base and J lost 4, with 13 bases in between. Per germline, CDR1 SEHNR and CDR2 FQNEAQ (reference sequence). This CDR3 has 15 residues. The CDR3 DNA reads TGTGCCAGCAGCTTAGAAGAGAGGGGTCCCTATGGCTACACCTTC. Translation gives CASSLEERGPYGYTF.

The chain links TRBV2 to TRBJ2-1, with 9 nucleotides matching TRBD2. Trimming removed 6 bases from V and 12 bases from J; junction bases left unmatched: 15. This CDR3 has 15 residues. Germline V CDR1 and CDR2: SNHLY, FYNNEI. Written as DNA, the CDR3 is TGTGCCAGCAGACCGGGTTGGACTAGCGCGACTAGGCAGTTCTTC. Translation gives CASRPGWTSATRQFF. Combining the CDR3 with reference TRBV2 and TRBJ2-1 gives the whole variable domain EPEVTQTPSHQVTQMGQEVILRCVPISNHLYFYWYRQILGQKVEFLVSFYNNEISEKSEIFDDQFSVERPDGSNFTLKIRSTKLEDSAMYFCASRPGWTSATRQFFGPGTRLTVL.

This sequence joins TRBV7-6 and TRBJ2-7; D may correspond to TRBD1 or TRBD2 (5 bases each). CDR1 and CDR2 from the germline V gene are SGHVS and FNYEAQ. V was shortened by 7 bases and J by 0 bases, with 13 bases between the two germline ends. The CDR3 has 14 residues. This chain's CDR3 is CASKSGLASYEQYF. The CDR3 DNA reads as TGTGCCAGCAAATCGGGGCTGGCCTCCTACGAGCAGTACTTC. Full variable domain (remainder filled in from reference TRBV7-6 and TRBJ2-7): GAGVSQSPRYKVTKRGQDVALRCDPISGHVSLYWYRQALGQGPEFLTYFNYEAQQDKSGLPNDRFSAERPEGSISTLTIQRTEQRDSAMYRCASKSGLASYEQYFGPGTRLTVT.

This clone occurred once. This chain connects TRBV7-9 to TRBJ2-7; 14 nucleotides align to TRBD2. CDR1 is SEHNR and CDR2 is FQNEAQ in the germline V gene (reference sequence). J was trimmed by 4 bases and V by 5 bases; bases with no gene match: 10. The length of the CDR3 is 17 residues. The CDR3 nucleotides are TGTGCCAGCAGCCTCCCCCCGGGACTAGCGGGGGCGTACGAGCAGTACTTC. This encodes CASSLPPGLAGAYEQYF.

V and J are TRBV5-1 and TRBJ2-1; D remains ambiguous. CDR1 is SGHRS and CDR2 is YFSETQ in the germline V gene. The CDR3 is made up of 12 amino acids. V was cut by 0 bases and J by 9 bases, with 7 bases left in between. CDR3 nucleotides: TGCGCCAGCAGCTTGGATGGACCTGAGCAGTTCTTC. Translated, it gives CASSLDGPEQFF. Together with reference TRBV5-1 and TRBJ2-1, the CDR3 gives the full variable domain: KAGVTQTPRYLIKTRGQQVTLSCSPISGHRSVSWYQQTPGQGLQFLFEYFSETQRNKGNFPGRFSGRQFSNSRSEMNVSTLELGDSALYLCASSLDGPEQFFGPGTRLTVL.

V is TRBV5-1 and J is TRBJ2-7; 7 bases are shared with TRBD2. CDR3 length equals 15 residues. After removal of 3 bases from V and 5 bases from J, the junction contained 11 bases not matched to a gene. CDR1 SGHRS and CDR2 YFSETQ come from the germline V gene. The chain's CDR3 is CASSSMGGLVNEQYF. The CDR3 DNA sequence: TGCGCCAGCAGCTCGATGGGGGGGTTAGTAAACGAGCAGTACTTC. The full variable domain, its missing parts supplied by reference TRBV5-1 and TRBJ2-7, is KAGVTQTPRYLIKTRGQQVTLSCSPISGHRSVSWYQQTPGQGLQFLFEYFSETQRNKGNFPGRFSGRQFSNSRSEMNVSTLELGDSALYLCASSSMGGLVNEQYFGPGTRLTVT.

Concerning this clone: The sample holds other DNA sequences that translate to the same CDR3. Here the CDR3 reads CASSSGGTNEKLFF. The CDR3 bases are TGCGCCAGCAGCTCGGGGGGGACTAATGAAAAACTGTTTTTT. The chain links TRBV5-1 to TRBJ1-4; D might be TRBD1 (5 bases). The length of the CDR3 is 14 residues. Germline loops: CDR1 SGHRS, CDR2 YFSETQ. V lost 3 bases and J 2 bases, leaving 8 bases between the germline ends.

The gene calls are TRBV2 and TRBJ1-1; D is uncertain. V shed 4 bases and J shed 8 bases, with 14 bases lying between them. The length of the CDR3 is 13 residues. Looked up from germline, CDR1 is SNHLY and CDR2 is FYNNEI. CDR3 coding DNA: TGTGCCAGCAGTGGTACCGGGTCGATCGAAGCTTTCTTT. Amino acids: CASSGTGSIEAFF.

The gene calls are TRBV27 and TRBJ1-5; 8 positions match TRBD1. The CDR3 covers 14 residues. Trimming at V came to 4 bases and at J to 7 bases, leaving 6 bases not matched to a gene. CDR1 and CDR2 from the germline V gene are MNHEY and SMNVEV (reference sequence). DNA for the CDR3: TGTGCCAGCAGTTCTAAGGACAGGGCCCAGCCCCAGCATTTT. Protein sequence: CASSSKDRAQPQHF.

The chain employs TRBV23-1 and TRBJ2-7, with unresolved D. TRBV23-1 is known as an ORF, though its function is uncertain. Trimming cost V 4 bases and J 2 bases, with 3 bases left between them. The CDR3 is made up of 11 amino acids. The CDR3 is CASSPAYEQYF. The CDR3 coding sequence is TGCGCCAGCAGTCCCGCCTACGAGCAGTACTTC.

J is TRBJ2-2 and V is TRBV9; 7 nucleotides align to TRBD2. The germline gives CDR1 SGDLS, CDR2 YYNGEE. The CDR3 has 15 residues. The V gene end was trimmed by 5 bases and the J gene end by 5 bases; junction bases not matched to a gene: 9. CDR3 nucleotide sequence: TGTGCCAGCAGAGAGGGGAGCGGGATAACCGGGGAGCTGTTTTTT. Amino acids: CASREGSGITGELFF.

The rearrangement joins TRBV28 to TRBJ2-6; D might be TRBD1 or TRBD2, each matching 5 bases. The CDR3 runs 14 residues. The V gene lost 10 bases and the J gene lost 2 bases, with 12 bases spanning the gap. Germline CDR1 and CDR2: MDHEN and SYDVKM. The CDR3 sequence is CATRGPAGANVLTF. The CDR3, as DNA: TGTGCCACCCGGGGCCCTGCTGGGGCCAACGTCCTGACTTTC.

The chain uses TRBV6-5 and TRBJ2-1, with D maybe TRBD2 (5 bases). The CDR3 contains 15 residues. In germline, CDR1 is MNHEY, CDR2 SVGAGI. V was trimmed by 0 bases and J by 4 bases, leaving 10 bases between them. This chain's CDR3 is CASSYSEVGYNEQFF. The CDR3 nucleotides read TGTGCCAGCAGTTACTCGGAGGTCGGGTACAATGAGCAGTTCTTC.

The chain combines TRBV12-5 with TRBJ1-3; 7 bases are shared with TRBD1. Trimming removed 6 bases from V and 11 bases from J; junction bases left unmatched: 25. Per the germline V gene, CDR1 is LGHNT and CDR2 is FRNRAP. The CDR3 loop spans 18 amino acids. The CDR3 reads CASGRSPPGTDKPGAIYF. In DNA form, the CDR3 reads TGTGCTAGTGGCCGATCCCCCCCTGGGACAGATAAACCCGGGGCCATATATTTT.

This sequence joins TRBV10-3 and TRBJ2-7; D gene unclear. Germline values: CDR1 ENHRY, CDR2 SYGVKD. Trimming took 0 bases from V and 9 from J, leaving 9 bases between them. The CDR3 runs to 12 residues. CDR3: CAISESQWGQYF. DNA for the CDR3: TGTGCCATCAGTGAGTCACAATGGGGGCAGTACTTC.

The chain recombines TRBV28 with TRBJ1-1, with a weak D call TRBD1 (6 bases). V was shortened by 4 bases and J by 0 bases, with 18 bases between the two germline ends. CDR3 length: 17 amino acids. CDR1 and CDR2 (germline): MDHEN, SYDVKM. CDR3 coding DNA: TGTGCCAGCAGTTCCGTCCCGGGACACGCCATGAACACTGAAGCTTTCTTT. This sequence encodes CASSSVPGHAMNTEAFF.